This T cell receptor (beta chain) originates from a study of beta chain features in type 1 diabetes. As regards this clone: Its antigen remains unidentified.

Trimming took 2 bases from V and 0 from J; bases not matched to a gene: 0. This CDR3 is built from 14 residues. Germline V gene sequence: CDR1 SGHTA, CDR2 FQGNSA. Study results and caveats: There were fewer insertions and more deletions at the VDJ junctions of type 1 diabetes patients. All four CD4+ subsets of Type 1 diabetes patients contained TCRB CDR3s that were moderately but significantly shorter.

The sequenced template was cDNA made from the entire isolated RNA. Repertoires were generated with immunoSEQ multiplex PCR, while TCRdb's copy carries only in-frame clones and drops some. The data hold hundreds of thousands of clones, with around an eighth observed a single time. Specimen: naive CD4+ T cells from blood. V and J are TRBV7-2 and TRBJ1-1; TRBD1 matches 7 bases. The sequence came from a young man with type 1 diabetes. CDR3 protein: CASSLQGVNTEAFF. As DNA, the CDR3 is TGTGCCAGCAGCTTACAGGGGGTGAACACTGAAGCTTTCTTT.